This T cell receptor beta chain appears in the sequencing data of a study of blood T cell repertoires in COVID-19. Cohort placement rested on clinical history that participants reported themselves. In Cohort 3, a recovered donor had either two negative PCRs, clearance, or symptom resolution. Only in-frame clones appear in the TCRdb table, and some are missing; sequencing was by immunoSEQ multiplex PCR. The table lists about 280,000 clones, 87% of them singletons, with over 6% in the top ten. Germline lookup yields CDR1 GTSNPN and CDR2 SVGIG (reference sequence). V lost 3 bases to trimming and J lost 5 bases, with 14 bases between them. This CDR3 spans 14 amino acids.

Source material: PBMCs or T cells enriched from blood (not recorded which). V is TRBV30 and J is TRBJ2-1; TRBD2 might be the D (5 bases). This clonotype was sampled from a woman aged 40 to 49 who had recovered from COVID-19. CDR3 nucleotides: TGTGCCTGGAGCCCCCCAGCGGAGAACAATGAGCAGTTCTTC. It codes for CAWSPPAENNEQFF.